This TCR beta chain was found in a study of T cell responses to AZD1222 COVID-19 vaccine (dated by TCRdb to the early 2020s). For context, the study as a whole: A total of 233 trial participants underwent TCR sequencing, of whom under 220 had received two doses of AZD1222 and some 25 had received two doses of the MenACWY control vaccine. Enrollment into the trials was organized by age into subgroups of 18-55, 56-69 and 70-plus years, and those subgroups contained roughly 150, 30 and 60 TCR-sequenced participants, respectively.

This specimen's time point label, interpreted: about 28 days (+/-7) after the second vaccine dose. This specimen's treatment or condition label, interpreted: meningococcal conjugate vaccine given as trial control. The vaccinee samples were drawn from two UK trials, COV001 and COV002, one of which was a single-blind randomized controlled phase 2/3 trial testing AZD1222 (ChAdOx1 nCoV-19) in healthy adults. Trial participant PBMC samples were collected at day 0 and day 28 after the second dose for TCRbeta chain sequencing. The CDR3 regions of human TCRbeta chains were subjected to immunosequencing. In the authors' own workflow: Repertoire TCRs were checked for matches against a reference library of SARS-CoV-2-specific TCRs that had been generated using the MIRA antigen-specificity platform. Breadth meant the fraction of unique TCRs that were SARS-CoV-2-associated, whereas depth meant the fraction of total T cells that were SARS-CoV-2-associated. Using the MIRA data, each spike-specific TCR was mapped to the spike region that the TCR reacts to and placed in a CD4 or CD8 class. Log10-transformed breadth and depth values were compared by one-way ANOVA with Sidak's multiple comparisons tests. The source is immuneACCESS, and TCRdb retained only in-frame sequences with V and J called. Part of the clones is not carried over; for the studies checked, unresolved V genes explain less than half of this, and the remainder is unexplained. That table furnishes V, J and clone size, whereas the DNA furnished D and trimming. For this sample there are 100,000 to 150,000 clones; 65% to 90% appear just once. The ten largest clones capture 6.5% to 8.5% of the sample.

From its cysteine to its phenylalanine, the CDR3 spans 10 amino acids. The DNA shown is the 30-base CDR3, in frame from base 1. Per the germline V gene, SNHLY is the CDR1 and FYNNEI is the CDR2. The germline ends are 1 base apart after V is trimmed by 3 bases and J by 4 bases. Points on this clone: Its antigen is currently not known. It has no much larger one-base neighbor in the sample; base qualities were not kept.

Overall results and qualifications from the work: Spike-specific TCR breadth and depth rose significantly after two AZD1222 doses compared with day 0 and with MenACWY recipients. Reportedly, close to half of the unique spike-specific TCRs recognized epitopes lying outside the regions that are mutated in the B.1.351 and B.1.1.7 variants. The whole spike protein was spanned by vaccine-associated CD4 TCRs, and dominant responses were seen in regions 160-218 and 743-854. Most participants were white British and females outnumbered males, and the authors suggested that clonal diversity may have been underestimated. Conclusions about previously exposed vaccinees were limited because only a handful of AZD1222 recipients were SARS-CoV-2 seropositive at baseline. Because no day 14 peak-response samples were available, the repertoires could be characterized only after the peak T cell response. The 56-69-year group was small, and its depth increase did not reach significance, likely because of low power.

Source: peripheral blood, taken 28 days after the second dose of the MenACWY control vaccine. The V and J segments used are TRBV2 and TRBJ2-7, with no confidently assigned D gene. This clonotype originated in an adult who received the MenACWY meningococcal vaccine as a control. The DNA reads as follows: TGTGCCAGCAGTGATTACGAGCAGTACTTC. It translates to CASSDYEQYF.